The next 21 T cell receptor beta chains were all read from a single sample in a study of T cells in Graves' hyperthyroidism and ophthalmopathy. Amplification of TCR beta CDR3 regions was performed using RNA transcripts as template. The study used the HTBI primer set for a first-round RT-PCR of the TCR CDR3. TCRdb reprocessed the multiplex PCR reads via MiXCR and lists one record per CDR3 protein. This repertoire shows some 770,000 distinct CDR3 sequences, 16% found once; its top ten account for over 7.5%. The source material was blood. These receptors were collected from a man between 18 and 29 years old with Graves' hyperthyroidism.

The rearrangement joins TRBV12-3 or TRBV12-4 to TRBJ1-5, with 8 bases matching TRBD1. The CDR3 has 16 amino acids. Unmatched junction bases numbered 3, after V lost 2 bases and J lost 0 bases. The CDR3 here is CASSLQGAYSNQPQHF. The CDR3 bases are TGTGCCAGCAGTTTACAGGGGGCTTATAGCAATCAGCCCCAGCATTTT.

This clonotype was recorded at least ten times. The chain employs TRBV7-3 and TRBJ2-1, with 7 bases that match TRBD2. V shed 0 bases and J 0 bases; nucleotides not matched to a gene: 5. This CDR3 has 17 amino acids. Germline CDR1 reads SGHTA; CDR2 reads FQGTGA. CDR3 region: CASSLTPLAGSYNEQFF. The CDR3 bases are TGTGCCAGCAGCTTAACCCCCTTAGCGGGCTCCTACAATGAGCAGTTCTTC.

This clonotype has a handful of counts. The J gene is TRBJ2-1, the V gene TRBV29-1; 9 bases match TRBD2. V lost 3 bases, J lost 12 bases, and 15 bases stayed unmatched. The CDR3 runs 15 residues. Germline assignment: CDR1 SQVTM and CDR2 ANQGSEA. In DNA, the CDR3 is TGCAGCGTTGAGACTAGCGGAGATCCAACCCTGCGGCAGTTCTTC. Translated, it gives CSVETSGDPTLRQFF.

This clonotype was seen ten or more times. J is TRBJ2-7 and V is TRBV28; 9 nucleotides agree with TRBD2. Germline CDR1 is MDHEN and CDR2 is SYDVKM. The CDR3 is 11 amino acids. The junction had 2 bases not matched to a gene; V was cut back by 11 bases and J by 3 bases. Here the CDR3 DNA reads TGTGCCTGTAGCGGGAGCTACGAGCAGTACTTC. It is translated as CACSGSYEQYF.

The table lists this clonotype with a few counts. This rearrangement joins TRBV7-6 to TRBJ1-1; D ambiguous. CDR1 is SGHVS, CDR2 FNYEAQ, per germline. The length of the CDR3 is 13 residues. The V gene lost 4 bases and the J gene lost 4 bases, with 10 bases spanning the gap. CDR3 DNA: TGTGCCAGCAGCTCCGAAGAGGGCACTGAAGCTTTCTTT. Protein sequence: CASSSEEGTEAFF.

In its sample, this clonotype was seen once. The rearrangement uses TRBV2 and TRBJ2-2; maybe TRBD2 (6 bases). Trimming cost V 8 bases and J 0 bases, with 10 bases left between them. The CDR3 has 14 residues. Germline values: CDR1 SNHLY, CDR2 FYNNEI. The CDR3 loop reads CASGRNPNTGELFF. The CDR3 DNA sequence: TGTGCCAGCGGGAGGAACCCGAACACCGGGGAGCTGTTTTTT.

This clonotype was found many times. The V call is TRBV7-9, the J call TRBJ2-3; TRBD2 agrees at 11 bases. This CDR3 contains 19 residues. With V trimmed by 5 bases and J by 1 base, 14 bases remained unmatched. Germline values: CDR1 SEHNR, CDR2 FQNEAQ (reference sequence). CDR3 sequence reads: CASSSTLAGAGGGTDTQYF. The CDR3 region has the DNA TGTGCCAGCAGCAGCACACTAGCGGGGGCCGGCGGGGGCACAGATACGCAGTATTTT.

The chain recombines TRBV5-1 with TRBJ2-3; 8 bases agree with TRBD2. V was pared by 5 bases and J by 2 bases, with 10 bases of the junction left unmatched. The CDR3 is 16 residues long. CDR1 and CDR2 (germline): SGHRS, YFSETQ. The CDR3 is CASRPLSAGATDTQYF. The CDR3 bases are TGCGCCAGCAGACCCCTATCAGCGGGAGCCACAGATACGCAGTATTTT. The whole variable domain, remainder taken from reference TRBV5-1 and TRBJ2-3, is KAGVTQTPRYLIKTRGQQVTLSCSPISGHRSVSWYQQTPGQGLQFLFEYFSETQRNKGNFPGRFSGRQFSNSRSEMNVSTLELGDSALYLCASRPLSAGATDTQYFGPGTRLTVL.

The sample holds many counts of this clonotype. CDR3 DNA: TGTGCCAGCAGTTTGGTGGGACAGGGGAACAATGAGCAGTTCTTC. Translation gives CASSLVGQGNNEQFF. The V and J genes are TRBV28 and TRBJ2-1, with 10 nucleotides matching TRBD1. Germline trimming cut 3 bases from V and 5 bases from J; bases unmatched to any gene: 4. CDR3 length: 15 amino acids. Germline loops: CDR1 MDHEN, CDR2 SYDVKM.

The rearrangement joins TRBV19 to TRBJ2-7, with D perhaps matching TRBD1 (5 bases). V lost 5 bases, J lost 6 bases, and 14 bases lay in between. Germline CDR1 LNHDA, CDR2 SQIVND (reference sequence). This CDR3 has 13 residues. The CDR3 coding sequence is TGTGCCAGTAGTGTGGGGCGAAGAGGCGAGCAGTACTTC. This gives the protein CASSVGRRGEQYF.

This clonotype came up many times. The chain couples TRBV28 to TRBJ2-7; no clear D gene. This CDR3 is built from 11 residues. V lost 2 bases to trimming and J lost 6 bases, with 5 bases between them. CDR1 and CDR2 from the germline V gene are MDHEN and SYDVKM. The CDR3: CASSLRTEQYF. DNA of the CDR3: TGTGCCAGCAGTTTACGGACCGAGCAGTACTTC.

In this sample, this clonotype turned up many times. This chain uses TRBV2 with TRBJ1-6; D perhaps matches TRBD1 (6 bases). CDR1 is SNHLY and CDR2 is FYNNEI in the germline V gene. Trimming took off 2 bases at V and 7 bases at J, with 12 bases between the two ends. The CDR3 has 15 amino acids. The DNA for the CDR3 is TGTGCCAGCAGTGAATGGGGGGGCTCAAATTCACCCCTCCACTTT. Translated: CASSEWGGSNSPLHF.

This chain connects TRBV19 to TRBJ2-5; D remains ambiguous. V was clipped by 4 bases and J by 4 bases, with 19 bases between them. The CDR3 spans 16 residues. The germline V gene has CDR1 LNHDA and CDR2 SQIVND (reference sequence). The CDR3 reads CASSNMGNLRGETQYF. CDR3 in DNA: TGTGCCAGTAGTAACATGGGCAACTTACGAGGAGAGACCCAGTACTTC.

This clonotype was seen a few times. CDR3 residues: CASSRDRESTEAFF. CDR3 in DNA: TGCGCCAGCAGCCGTGACAGGGAGAGCACTGAAGCTTTCTTT. The genes are TRBV4-1 and TRBJ1-1; TRBD1 matches 7 bases. This CDR3 region has 14 residues. CDR1 MGHRA and CDR2 YSYEKL come from the germline V gene. V gave up 4 bases and J gave up 4 bases; unmatched junction bases: 6.

This clonotype was recorded many times. The chain links TRBV30 to TRBJ1-1; no definite D call. This CDR3 spans 14 amino acids. Trimming cost V 3 bases and J 0 bases, with 11 bases left between them. Germline V gene lookup returns CDR1 GTSNPN and CDR2 SVGIG (reference sequence). The CDR3 spells CAWRIRSLNTEAFF. The CDR3 region has the DNA TGTGCCTGGAGGATAAGGTCATTGAACACTGAAGCTTTCTTT.

At least ten counts were recorded for this clonotype. The chain joins TRBV6-1 to TRBJ2-7; D is perhaps TRBD2 (6 bases). The CDR3 is 16 residues long. Germline-derived CDR1 and CDR2 are MNHNS and SASEGT. V shed 6 bases and J shed 3 bases, with 21 bases lying between them. CDR3 in amino acids: CASSAPFQAGHYEQYF. CDR3 bases: TGTGCCAGCAGCGCACCCTTTCAAGCGGGTCACTACGAGCAGTACTTC.

The genes are TRBV3-1 and TRBJ1-1; no reliable D call. Germline CDR1 reads LGHDT; CDR2 reads YNNKEL (reference sequence). The CDR3 spans 16 residues. Trimming removed 4 bases at V and 1 base at J, with 16 bases between. The chain's CDR3 is CASSRRGRLGNTEAFF. CDR3 DNA sequence: TGTGCCAGCAGCCGTCGAGGCAGGCTGGGGAACACTGAAGCTTTCTTT. The full variable domain, completed using reference TRBV3-1 and TRBJ1-1, is DTAVSQTPKYLVTQMGNDKSIKCEQNLGHDTMYWYKQDSKKFLKIMFSYNNKELIINETVPNRFSPKSPDKAHLNLHINSLELGDSAVYFCASSRRGRLGNTEAFFGQGTRLTVV.

This clonotype has at least ten counts. The chain has TRBV20-1 and TRBJ2-7; tentatively, D is TRBD1 (6 bases). The CDR3 extends over 15 amino acids. V was cut by 8 bases and J by 0 bases, with 20 bases left in between. CDR1 is DFQATT and CDR2 is SNEGSKA in the germline V gene (reference sequence). As DNA, the CDR3 is TGCAGTAAAATAAGAACAGGGATGAGCTCCTACGAGCAGTACTTC. Translation gives CSKIRTGMSSYEQYF.

In this sample, this clonotype turned up a few times. This chain uses TRBV12-3 or TRBV12-4 with TRBJ1-1; D gene uncertain. The length of the CDR3 is 12 residues. The germline V and J ends were trimmed by 3 bases and 6 bases, with 8 bases remaining between them. The CDR3: CASSFRKAEAFF. In nucleotides, the CDR3 is TGTGCCAGCAGTTTTAGGAAAGCTGAAGCTTTCTTT.

This clonotype was recorded once. The chain employs TRBV13 and TRBJ2-7; TRBD1 agrees at 7 bases. The CDR3 loop spans 13 amino acids. Trimming at V came to 5 bases and at J to 5 bases, leaving 6 bases not matched to a gene. CDR1 is PRHDT and CDR2 is FYEKMQ in the germline V gene (reference sequence). CDR3 residues: CASSTGQSHEQYF. The CDR3 nucleotides read TGTGCCAGCAGCACGGGACAGTCCCACGAGCAGTACTTC.

The chain links TRBV5-4 to TRBJ1-1; TRBD1 matches 12 bases. Germline V gives CDR1 SGHNT, CDR2 YYREEE (reference sequence). The CDR3 has 16 amino acids. V trimming: 4 bases; J trimming: 3 bases; junction bases outside the gene matches: 7. The DNA for the CDR3 is TGTGCCAGCAGCCCGGGACAGGGGGCGCGGGACACTGAAGCTTTCTTT. This translates into CASSPGQGARDTEAFF.